This TCR beta chain was identified during a study of regulatory T cells in long-lasting Graves disease. Documented time point: newly diagnosed GD, antithyroid drugs for less than 3 months. The TCR library was prepared using RNA isolated from PBMCs. One endocrinology department in Xi'an, China, was where patients came from. This CDR3 is 15 amino acids long. CDR1 is MNHEY and CDR2 is SMNVEV in the germline V gene (reference sequence). Trimming left V 8 bases short and J 2 bases short, with 13 bases between. This clonotype was counted many times. The antigen is undetermined. Whole-study results and caveats: Under persistent disease, TRBV28, TRBJ1-2 and TRBJ2-5 were used preferentially.

Relying on iRepertoire HTBI primers and Arm-PCR of CDR3 regions, the team built TCR beta libraries. TCRdb recomputed calls from the multiplex PCR reads with MiXCR, one row per CDR3 protein. The repertoire has roughly 530,000 distinct CDR3 sequences, about 16% of them found once; the top ten carry roughly 25%. These same data were also listed under a study on T cells in Graves' hyperthyroidism and ophthalmopathy. That source adds: Ophthalmopathy was separated from stable hyperthyroidism by a 13 V-J model.

The clonotype originates from a woman between 40 and 65 years old with Graves disease. Specimen: peripheral blood mononuclear cells (PBMCs), collected at new diagnosis, from a patient treated with antithyroid drugs. This rearrangement joins TRBV27 to TRBJ2-6; D may be TRBD1 or TRBD2 (6 bases each). The CDR3 region has the DNA TGTGCCAGCTTGGGGGCGGGGCCTGGGGCCAACGTCCTGACTTTC. It translates to CASLGAGPGANVLTF.